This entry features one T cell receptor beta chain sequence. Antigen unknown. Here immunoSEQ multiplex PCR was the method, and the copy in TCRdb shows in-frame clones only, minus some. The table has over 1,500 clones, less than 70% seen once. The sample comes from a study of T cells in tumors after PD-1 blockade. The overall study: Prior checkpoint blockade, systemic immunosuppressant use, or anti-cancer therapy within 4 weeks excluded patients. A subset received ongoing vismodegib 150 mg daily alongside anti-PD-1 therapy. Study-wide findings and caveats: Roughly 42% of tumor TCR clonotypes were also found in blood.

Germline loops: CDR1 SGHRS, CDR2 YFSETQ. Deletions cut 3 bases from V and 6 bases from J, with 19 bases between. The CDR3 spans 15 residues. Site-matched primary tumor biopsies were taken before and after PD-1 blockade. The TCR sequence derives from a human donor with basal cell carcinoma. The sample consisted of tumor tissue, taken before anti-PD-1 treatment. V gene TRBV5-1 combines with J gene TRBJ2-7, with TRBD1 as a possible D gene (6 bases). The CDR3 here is CASSSWTVGATEQYF. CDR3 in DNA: TGCGCCAGCAGCTCCTGGACAGTCGGGGCGACCGAGCAGTACTTC. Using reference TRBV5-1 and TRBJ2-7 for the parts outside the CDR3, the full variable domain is KAGVTQTPRYLIKTRGQQVTLSCSPISGHRSVSWYQQTPGQGLQFLFEYFSETQRNKGNFPGRFSGRQFSNSRSEMNVSTLELGDSALYLCASSSWTVGATEQYFGPGTRLTVT.